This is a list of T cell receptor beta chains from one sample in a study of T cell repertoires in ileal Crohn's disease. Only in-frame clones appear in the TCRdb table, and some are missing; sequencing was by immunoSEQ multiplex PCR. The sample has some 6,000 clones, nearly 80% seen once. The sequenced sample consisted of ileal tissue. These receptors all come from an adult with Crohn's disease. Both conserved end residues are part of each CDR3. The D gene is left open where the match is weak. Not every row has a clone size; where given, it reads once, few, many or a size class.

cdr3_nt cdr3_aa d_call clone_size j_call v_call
TGTGCCAGCAGCTTAGCGACAGGAACTAATGAAAAACTGTTTTTT CASSLATGTNEKLFF . . TRBJ1-4 TRBV7-2
TGCGCCAGCAGCTTGACTAGCAATCAGCCCCAGCATTTT CASSLTSNQPQHF . few TRBJ1-5 TRBV5-1
TGTGCCACCAGGGACAGGGTGACCTACGAGCAGTACTTC CATRDRVTYEQYF TRBD1 . TRBJ2-7 TRBV19
TGTGCCACCAGCGTCCTACAGGGAGATACGCAGTATTTT CATSVLQGDTQYF . once TRBJ2-3 TRBV15
TGTGCCAGCAGCGTAGCTAGCTTACAGACCCAGTACTTC CASSVASLQTQYF . . TRBJ2-5 TRBV9
TGTGCCAGCTCACCCCCTACCCAGGGCCGTTCCTACGAGCAGTACTTC CASSPPTQGRSYEQYF . . TRBJ2-7 TRBV18
TGTGCCATAACAGGGATCGGTCGCACCGGGGAGCTGTTTTTT CAITGIGRTGELFF . . TRBJ2-2 TRBV6-1
TGTGCCAGCAGCGCTAGCGGTCTTCAGTACTTC CASSASGLQYF TRBD2 once TRBJ2-5 TRBV2
TGTGCCAGCTCACCCGAGGCCGGCAGGGGGAATGGCTACACCTTC CASSPEAGRGNGYTF TRBD1 . TRBJ1-2 TRBV18
TGTGCCAGCAGCTTAGGAGCGGGGGGTTACAATGAGCAGTTCTTC CASSLGAGGYNEQFF TRBD2 . TRBJ2-1 TRBV7-6
TGTGCCAGCAAATCCTCTCAGAAGGGGTGGAGGGGATCCTACAATGAGCAGTTCTTC CASKSSQKGWRGSYNEQFF . . TRBJ2-1 TRBV27
TGTGCCAGCAGCTTAGCTGGACAGGGGGCTGTTGGCTACACCTTC CASSLAGQGAVGYTF TRBD1 . TRBJ1-2 TRBV11-1
TGCAGCGTTGAGGGGACAGCGAGATACGAGCAGTACTTC CSVEGTARYEQYF TRBD1 . TRBJ2-7 TRBV29-1
TGTGCCAGCAGTGTCATAGGACAGGGGGCGCGACAAAACTACTACGAGCAGTACTTC CASSVIGQGARQNYYEQYF TRBD1 few TRBJ2-7 TRBV27
TGCGCCAGCAGCCCCCAGGGTCAAGAGACCCAGTACTTC CASSPQGQETQYF . . TRBJ2-5 TRBV5-1
TGCGCCAGCAGCCAGAGCCTAGCGTCCCTACTGTTCTTC CASSQSLASLLFF . . TRBJ2-1 TRBV4-3